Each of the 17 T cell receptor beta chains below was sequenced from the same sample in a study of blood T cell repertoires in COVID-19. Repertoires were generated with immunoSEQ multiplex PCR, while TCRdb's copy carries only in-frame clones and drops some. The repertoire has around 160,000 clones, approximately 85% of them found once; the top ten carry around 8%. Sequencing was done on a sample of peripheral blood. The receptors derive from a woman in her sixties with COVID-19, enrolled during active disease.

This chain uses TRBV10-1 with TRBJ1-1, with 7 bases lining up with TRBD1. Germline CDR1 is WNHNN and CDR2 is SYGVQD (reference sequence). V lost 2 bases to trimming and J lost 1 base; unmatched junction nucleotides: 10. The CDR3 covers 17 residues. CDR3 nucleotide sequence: TGCGCCAGCAGTGAGGGGATCCGGGACAGACAGAACACTGAAGCTTTCTTT. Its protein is CASSEGIRDRQNTEAFF.

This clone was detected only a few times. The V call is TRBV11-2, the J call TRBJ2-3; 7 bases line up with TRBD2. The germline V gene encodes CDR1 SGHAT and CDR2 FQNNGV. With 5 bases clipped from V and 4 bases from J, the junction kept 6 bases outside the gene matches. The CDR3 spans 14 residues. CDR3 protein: CASSPGGGPDTQYF. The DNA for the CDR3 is TGTGCCAGCAGCCCCGGCGGGGGACCAGATACGCAGTATTTT.

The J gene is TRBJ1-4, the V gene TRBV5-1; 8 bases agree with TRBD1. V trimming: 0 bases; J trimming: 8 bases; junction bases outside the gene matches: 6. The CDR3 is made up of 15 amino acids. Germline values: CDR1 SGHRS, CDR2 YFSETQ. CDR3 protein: CASSLEGQVGEKLFF. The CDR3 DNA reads TGCGCCAGCAGCTTGGAGGGACAGGTGGGGGAAAAACTGTTTTTT.

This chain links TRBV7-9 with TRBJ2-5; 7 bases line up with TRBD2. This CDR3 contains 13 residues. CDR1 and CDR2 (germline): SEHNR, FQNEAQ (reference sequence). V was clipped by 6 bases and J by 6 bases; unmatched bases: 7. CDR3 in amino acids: CASRARLAQTQYF. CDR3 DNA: TGTGCCAGCAGGGCCAGACTAGCTCAGACCCAGTACTTC.

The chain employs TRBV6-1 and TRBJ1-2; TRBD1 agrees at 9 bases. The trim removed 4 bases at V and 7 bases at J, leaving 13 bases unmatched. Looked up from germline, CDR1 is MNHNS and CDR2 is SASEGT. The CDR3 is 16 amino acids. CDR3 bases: TGTGCCAGCAGTGGCGGGACAGGGTCCTTCGCGGGTGGCTACACCTTC. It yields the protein CASSGGTGSFAGGYTF.

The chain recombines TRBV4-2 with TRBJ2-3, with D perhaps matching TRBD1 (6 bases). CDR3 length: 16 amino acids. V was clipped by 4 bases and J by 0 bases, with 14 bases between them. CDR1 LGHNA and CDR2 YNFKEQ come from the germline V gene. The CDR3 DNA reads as TGTGCCAGCAGCCGCACTCAGGGGCCTAGCACAGATACGCAGTATTTT. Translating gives CASSRTQGPSTDTQYF.

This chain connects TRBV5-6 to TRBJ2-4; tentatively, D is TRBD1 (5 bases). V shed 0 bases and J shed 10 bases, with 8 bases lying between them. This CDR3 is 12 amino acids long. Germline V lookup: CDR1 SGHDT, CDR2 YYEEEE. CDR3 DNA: TGTGCCAGCAGCTTGGACAGGAGTATTCAGTACTTC. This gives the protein CASSLDRSIQYF.

The CDR3 sequence is CASSASQGPYGYTF. Written as DNA, the CDR3 is TGTGCCAGCAGCGCAAGCCAGGGGCCCTATGGCTACACCTTC. The rearrangement links TRBV14 to TRBJ1-2; perhaps TRBD1 as D (6 bases). V was cut by 5 bases and J by 4 bases, with 14 bases left in between. This CDR3 is 14 amino acids long. Germline loops: CDR1 SGHDN, CDR2 FVKESK. Full variable domain (rest looked up from reference TRBV14 and TRBJ1-2): EAGVTQFPSHSVIEKGQTVTLRCDPISGHDNLYWYRRVMGKEIKFLLHFVKESKQDESGMPNNRFLAERTGGTYSTLKVQPAELEDSGVYFCASSASQGPYGYTFGSGTRLTVV.

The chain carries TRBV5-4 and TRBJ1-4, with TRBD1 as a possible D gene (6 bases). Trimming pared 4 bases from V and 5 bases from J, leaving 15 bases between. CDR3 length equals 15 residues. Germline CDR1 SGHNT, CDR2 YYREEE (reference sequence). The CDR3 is CASSRAGTRNEKLFF. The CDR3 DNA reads TGTGCCAGCAGCAGAGCCGGGACAAGAAATGAAAAACTGTTTTTT.

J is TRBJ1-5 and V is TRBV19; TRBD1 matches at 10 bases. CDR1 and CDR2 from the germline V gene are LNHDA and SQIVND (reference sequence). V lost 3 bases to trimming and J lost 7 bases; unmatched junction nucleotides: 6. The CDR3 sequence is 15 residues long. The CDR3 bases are TGTGCCAGTAGTATTAAGGACAGGGGGAGGCAGCCCCAGCATTTT. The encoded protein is CASSIKDRGRQPQHF.

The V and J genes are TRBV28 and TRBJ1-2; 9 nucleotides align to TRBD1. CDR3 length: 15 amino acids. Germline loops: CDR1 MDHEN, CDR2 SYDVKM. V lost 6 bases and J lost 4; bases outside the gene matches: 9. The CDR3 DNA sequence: TGTGCCAGCAGCCTAACAGGGGGCCTGGGCTATGGCTACACCTTC. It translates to CASSLTGGLGYGYTF.

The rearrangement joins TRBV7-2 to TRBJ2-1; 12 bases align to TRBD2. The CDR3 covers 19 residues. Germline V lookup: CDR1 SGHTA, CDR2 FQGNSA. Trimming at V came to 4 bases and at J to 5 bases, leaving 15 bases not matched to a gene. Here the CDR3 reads CASSSRMPGLAGPNNEQFF. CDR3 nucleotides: TGTGCCAGCAGCTCAAGAATGCCGGGACTAGCGGGTCCTAACAATGAGCAGTTCTTC. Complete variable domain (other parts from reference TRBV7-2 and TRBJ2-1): GAGVSQSPSNKVTEKGKDVELRCDPISGHTALYWYRQSLGQGLEFLIYFQGNSAPDKSGLPSDRFSAERTGGSVSTLTIQRTQQEDSAVYLCASSSRMPGLAGPNNEQFFGPGTRLTVL.

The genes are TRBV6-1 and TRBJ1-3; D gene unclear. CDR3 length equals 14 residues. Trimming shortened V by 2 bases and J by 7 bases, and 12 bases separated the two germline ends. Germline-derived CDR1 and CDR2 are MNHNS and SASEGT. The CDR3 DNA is TGTGCCAGCAGTGAATCCGCTAGTAGGAACACCATATATTTT. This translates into CASSESASRNTIYF.

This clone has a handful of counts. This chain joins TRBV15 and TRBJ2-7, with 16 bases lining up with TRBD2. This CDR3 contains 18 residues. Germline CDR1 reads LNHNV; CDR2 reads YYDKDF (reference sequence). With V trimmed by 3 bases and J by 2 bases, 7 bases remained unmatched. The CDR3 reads CATSSTGLAGGYTYEQYF. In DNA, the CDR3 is TGTGCCACCAGCAGTACGGGACTAGCGGGGGGGTACACCTACGAGCAGTACTTC.

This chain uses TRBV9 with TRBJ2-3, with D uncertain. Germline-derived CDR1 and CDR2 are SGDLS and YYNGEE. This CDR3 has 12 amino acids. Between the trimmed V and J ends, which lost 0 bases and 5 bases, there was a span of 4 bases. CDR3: CASSVGEDTQYF. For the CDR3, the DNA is TGTGCCAGCAGCGTAGGCGAAGATACGCAGTATTTT.

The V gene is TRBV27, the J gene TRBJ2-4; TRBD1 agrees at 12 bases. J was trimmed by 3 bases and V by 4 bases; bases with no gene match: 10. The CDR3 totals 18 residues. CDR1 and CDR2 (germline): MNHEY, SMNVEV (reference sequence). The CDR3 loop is CASSSGQGQGAFKNIQYF. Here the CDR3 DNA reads TGTGCCAGCAGTTCGGGGCAGGGACAGGGGGCGTTCAAAAACATTCAGTACTTC.

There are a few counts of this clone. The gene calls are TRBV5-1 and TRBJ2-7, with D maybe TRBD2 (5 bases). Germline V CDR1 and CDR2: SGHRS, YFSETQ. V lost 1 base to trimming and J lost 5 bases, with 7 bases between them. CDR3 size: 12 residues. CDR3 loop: CASSLPGDEQYF. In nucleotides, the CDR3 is TGCGCCAGCAGCTTGCCCGGGGACGAGCAGTACTTC.